This T cell receptor beta chain was obtained from a study of identical twins. Study conclusions and caveats: Reduced insertions were recorded for abundant cord blood beta clonotypes, with no such pattern in memory repertoires. Findings came from cross-sectional statistics, without long-term follow-up of donors.

This CDR3 spans 14 amino acids. Looked up from germline, CDR1 is WSHSY and CDR2 is SAAADI. Trimming shortened V by 2 bases and J by 6 bases, and 13 bases separated the two germline ends. All of the donors were Caucasians in good health. From the 5' RACE reads, TCRdb called clonotypes with MiXCR, one entry per CDR3 protein. The sample consists of more than 1.5 million distinct CDR3 sequences, about 30% of them appearing once. This clonotype occurred once. Its cognate antigen is unknown. Here the CDR3 omits its conserved ending phenylalanine or tryptophan, so a read error is the likely source. Sequences were obtained from cord blood. This receptor was identified in a newborn girl in good health. The chain joins TRBV10-2 to TRBJ2-5; D not certain. The CDR3 DNA sequence: TGCGCCAGCAGTGAGAATCCAATTGGGAAGACCCAGTACGTC. Translated, it gives CASSENPIGKTQYV.